This TCR beta chain stems from a study of blood T cell repertoires in COVID-19. The length of the CDR3 is 16 residues. Germline V gene sequence: CDR1 MNHEY, CDR2 SMNVEV (reference sequence). After removal of 2 bases from V and 10 bases from J, the junction contained 13 bases not matched to a gene. How the authors handled the data: Amplification with reference gene primers provided the estimates of nucleated cell counts. Sequenced by immunoSEQ multiplex PCR; TCRdb stores in-frame clones only, minus some. The V and J calls and the clone size are those of that table, but D and trimming were determined from the DNA. The data show about 170,000 clones, around 82% seen once.

This TCR was recovered from a woman in her sixties or seventies who had recovered from COVID-19. This chain uses TRBV27 with TRBJ2-1; 8 bases match TRBD2. Sequencing was done on a sample of peripheral blood. Here the CDR3 DNA reads TGTGCCAGCAGTTTACCCCTAGCGGGCGGAGCTACCGAGCAGTTCTTC. Translated: CASSLPLAGGATEQFF.